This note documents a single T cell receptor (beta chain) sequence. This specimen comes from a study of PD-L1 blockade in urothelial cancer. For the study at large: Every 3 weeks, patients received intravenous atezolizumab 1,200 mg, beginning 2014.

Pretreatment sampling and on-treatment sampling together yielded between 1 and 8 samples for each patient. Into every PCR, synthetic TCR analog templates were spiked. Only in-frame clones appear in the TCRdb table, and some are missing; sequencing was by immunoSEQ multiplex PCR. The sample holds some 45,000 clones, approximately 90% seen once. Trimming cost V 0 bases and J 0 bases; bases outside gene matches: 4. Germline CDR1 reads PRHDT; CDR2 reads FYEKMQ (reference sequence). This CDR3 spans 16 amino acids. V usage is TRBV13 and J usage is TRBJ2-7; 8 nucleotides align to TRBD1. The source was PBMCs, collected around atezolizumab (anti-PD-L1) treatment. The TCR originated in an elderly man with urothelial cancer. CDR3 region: CASSLGGQDPSYEQYF. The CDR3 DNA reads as TGTGCCAGCAGCTTAGGGGGACAGGACCCCTCCTACGAGCAGTACTTC.